One T cell receptor (beta chain) is described in this entry. This sample was included in a study of blood T cell repertoires in COVID-19. Study as a whole: The cDNA or gDNA used as material had been derived from T cells, B-cell-depleted T cells, or PBMCs.

V lost 5 bases to trimming and J lost 1 base, with 12 bases between them. CDR3 length: 14 residues. Germline CDR1 SGHDT, CDR2 YYEEEE. Authors' methods: Amplification from reference gene primers served as the basis for estimated nucleated cell counts. Assay used: immunoSEQ multiplex PCR; TCRdb lists only in-frame clones, some missing. Clone size and V and J calls were adopted from that table, with D and trimming inferred from the DNA. The sample carries 65,000 to 95,000 clones, roughly 89% recorded once. This sequence originates from an elderly man with acute or convalescent COVID-19. Input material: peripheral blood. J is TRBJ1-1 and V is TRBV5-6, with D possibly being TRBD1 (5 bases). DNA for the CDR3: TGTGCCAGCAGTTGGGCCACAGGGAACACTGAAGCTTTCTTT. Its translation: CASSWATGNTEAFF.